The clone carrying this TCR beta chain was seen only once. Its target is not known. This entry belongs to a study of cytomegalovirus exposure and HLA in healthy donors. General observations from the study: Specificity of a few CMV-associated chains for CMV antigens was verified in vitro.

TCRdb's table, derived via immunoSEQ multiplex PCR, lists solely in-frame clones and lacks some. The data show roughly 130,000 clones, with almost 90% seen just once and around 1.5% held by the top ten. Material for sequencing was PBMCs. This TCR derives from a man between 25 and 39 years old in good health and CMV-seronegative.

CDR3: CASSQKPMNTEAFF. Here the CDR3 DNA reads TGCGCCAGCAGCCAGAAACCTATGAACACTGAAGCTTTCTTT. This sequence joins TRBV4-3 and TRBJ1-1; no definite D call. This CDR3 has 14 residues. Germline V lookup: CDR1 LGHNA, CDR2 YSLEER. V was pared by 3 bases and J by 0 bases, with 8 bases between.